This TCR beta chain was found in a study of OX40 agonist ivuxolimab in advanced cancers. About the full investigation: The costimulatory receptor OX40 (CD134) was targeted by ivuxolimab, a fully human IgG2 agonistic monoclonal antibody. Intravenous ivuxolimab was administered to patients every 2 weeks at six dose levels: 0.01, 0.1, 0.3, 1.5, 3 and 10 mg/kg. Three dose-escalation patients achieved partial responses, one with hepatocellular carcinoma and two with cutaneous melanoma. Patients were allowed to have had prior anti-PD-1, anti-PD-L1 or anti-CTLA-4 therapy, and approximately 40% of the dose-escalation patients had previously received checkpoint inhibitors. The paper reports the monotherapy dose-escalation portion (N of about 54 patients) of the phase I ivuxolimab trial. Of the approximately 50 dose-escalation patients, hepatocellular carcinoma was present in around 20, melanoma in some 15, renal cell carcinoma in 9 and head and neck cancer in 9. Peripheral TCRbeta sequencing was intended to test whether TCR sequence diversity was altered and clonal T-cell expansion was caused by ivuxolimab. In the dose-escalation cohort, 82.7% of patients were male, and the mean age was approximately 55 years, with a range of 23 to 79. General findings and caveats noted by the study authors: After ivuxolimab, more expanded clones were found on average in CD8+ T cells than in CD4+ T cells. The antigen specificity of the peripheral T cells that underwent clonal expansion was not determined. In partial responders in the 0.1-3.0 mg/kg groups, normalized peripheral clonal expansion was found to be among the lowest, especially among CD8+ T cells. Low levels of normalized T-cell clonal expansion were also seen in some nonresponding patients. Clonal expansion of both CD4+ and CD8+ blood T cells was observed from baseline to week 6 at doses 0.1 to 3.0 mg/kg.

Patients with autoimmune disease history or receiving systemic immunosuppression were excluded from the trial. Peripheral blood for TCR sequencing was drawn from every dose cohort at baseline, at cycle 4 day 1 and at cycle 7 day 1. Samples came from an open-label, multicenter, first-in-human phase I dose-escalation trial of ivuxolimab. The trial enrolled adults with locally advanced or metastatic head and neck squamous cell, hepatocellular, melanoma or renal cell carcinoma. Before TCR sequencing, CD4+ T cells and CD8+ T cells from peripheral blood were sorted into separate populations. To sequence the TCRbeta CDR3 region, genomic DNA was isolated from the sorted cells. TCRbeta CDR3 regions were sequenced using the immunoSEQ Assay. TCRdb took over this immuneACCESS table, retaining in-frame rearrangements with V and J assigned. Such tables are incomplete; in checked studies, under half of the missing clones stem from an unresolved V gene, and the remainder is unexplained. The sample includes around 15,000 clones, with 77% observed a single time. Of the sample, 25% to 35% falls within the top ten clones.

V lost 10 bases and J lost 6 bases; the stretch between them is 16 bases long. CDR1 MDHEN and CDR2 SYDVKM were looked up in the germline V gene. Taken from cysteine to phenylalanine, the CDR3 has 13 residues. CDR3 DNA is the only sequence kept; it has 39 bases, read in frame from the first base. A few counts support this clone. Which antigen it targets is not known. It has no much larger one-base neighbor in the sample; base qualities were not kept. The sequenced sample was CD4+ or CD8+ T cells sorted from blood, obtained in a trial of the OX40 agonist ivuxolimab. The sequence came from an adult with an advanced solid tumor such as melanoma, head and neck, liver or kidney cancer. Recombination connected TRBV28 to TRBJ1-5, and perhaps TRBD1 as D gene, on 6 matching bases. CDR3 loop: CATRDIPLQPQHF. The DNA sequence is given as TGTGCCACCCGGGACATACCCCTTCAGCCCCAGCATTTT.